The rows below give T cell receptor beta chains drawn from one sample of a study of cytomegalovirus exposure and HLA in healthy donors. This table comes from immunoSEQ multiplex PCR, and its TCRdb copy is limited to in-frame clones, with some not included. This sample yields about 150,000 clones, of which 82% are seen a single time; around 6.6% belongs to the top ten. Input material: PBMCs. Receptors originate from a woman aged 45 to 65 in good health and CMV-seropositive. CDR3s include the opening cysteine and the closing phenylalanine or tryptophan. The D gene is left open where the match is weak. Rows may omit the clone size; those that give it use once, few, many or a size class.

J: TRBJ1-2
V: TRBV15
size: NA
D: NA
CDR3: CATSRDPSTGRTTGYTF
DNA: TGTGCCACCAGCAGAGATCCTTCGACAGGTAGAACGACTGGCTACACCTTC

J: TRBJ1-5
V: TRBV15
size: few
D: TRBD1
CDR3: CATSRDQGRGSYSNQPQHF
DNA: TGTGCCACCAGCAGAGATCAGGGCAGGGGGTCATATAGCAATCAGCCCCAGCATTTT

J: TRBJ1-2
V: TRBV6-1
size: once
D: TRBD1
CDR3: CASRIQGALHGYTF
DNA: TGTGCCAGCAGAATCCAGGGGGCGCTCCATGGCTACACCTTC

J: TRBJ2-1
V: TRBV2
size: NA
D: TRBD2
CDR3: CASSGEGGRYNEQFF
DNA: TGTGCCAGCAGTGGAGAGGGAGGGCGGTACAATGAGCAGTTCTTC

J: TRBJ1-1
V: TRBV25-1
size: NA
D: TRBD1
CDR3: CASKEQDRAGNTEAFF
DNA: TGTGCCAGCAAAGAACAAGACAGGGCGGGAAACACTGAAGCTTTCTTT

J: TRBJ1-2
V: TRBV7-8
size: NA
D: NA
CDR3: CASSPQTINYGYTF
DNA: TGTGCCAGCAGCCCCCAGACAATTAACTATGGCTACACCTTC

J: TRBJ1-1
V: TRBV12-5
size: NA
D: NA
CDR3: CASGLVTGGTEAFF
DNA: TGTGCTAGTGGTTTGGTGACAGGCGGCACTGAAGCTTTCTTT

J: TRBJ2-1
V: TRBV5-1
size: NA
D: TRBD2
CDR3: CASSTGGSSYNEQFF
DNA: TGCGCCAGCAGCACCGGGGGGAGCTCCTACAATGAGCAGTTCTTC

J: TRBJ2-7
V: TRBV27
size: NA
D: NA
CDR3: CASSLTTSSYEQYF
DNA: TGTGCCAGCAGTTTAACTACCAGCTCCTACGAGCAGTACTTC

J: TRBJ1-5
V: TRBV29-1
size: NA
D: TRBD1
CDR3: CSVVTGGNQPQHF
DNA: TGCAGCGTTGTGACAGGGGGTAATCAGCCCCAGCATTTT

J: TRBJ2-7
V: TRBV10-1
size: NA
D: NA
CDR3: CASSESSGHPEQYF
DNA: TGCGCCAGCAGTGAGTCCTCGGGACATCCCGAGCAGTACTTC

J: TRBJ1-3
V: TRBV29-1
size: NA
D: NA
CDR3: CSVYSGNTIYF
DNA: TGCAGCGTTTATTCTGGAAACACCATATATTTT

J: TRBJ2-2
V: TRBV2
size: NA
D: NA
CDR3: CASSAQGGGELFF
DNA: TGTGCCAGCAGTGCCCAGGGTGGCGGGGAGCTGTTTTTT

J: TRBJ1-5
V: TRBV19
size: NA
D: NA
CDR3: CASREGTTLNQPQHF
DNA: TGTGCCAGTAGGGAAGGGACAACTCTCAATCAGCCCCAGCATTTT

J: TRBJ1-3
V: TRBV9
size: NA
D: NA
CDR3: CASSAPREGGNTIYF
DNA: TGTGCCAGCAGCGCCCCTCGGGAGGGGGGAAACACCATATATTTT

J: TRBJ2-3
V: TRBV4-1
size: NA
D: NA
CDR3: CASSQDTGGRTDTQYF
DNA: TGCGCCAGCAGCCAAGATACGGGGGGCCGAACAGATACGCAGTATTTT

J: TRBJ2-1
V: TRBV19
size: NA
D: TRBD1
CDR3: CASSILSSGQYYNEQFF
DNA: TGTGCCAGTAGTATTCTGAGTTCGGGACAGTACTACAATGAGCAGTTCTTC

J: TRBJ1-1
V: TRBV4-1
size: NA
D: NA
CDR3: CASSRDWTEAFF
DNA: TGCGCCAGCTCCCGGGACTGGACTGAAGCTTTCTTT

J: TRBJ2-1
V: TRBV7-9
size: NA
D: NA
CDR3: CASSFRDNEQFF
DNA: TGTGCCAGCAGCTTCAGGGACAATGAGCAGTTCTTC

J: TRBJ1-1
V: TRBV4-1
size: many
D: TRBD1
CDR3: CASSYRQGRNTEAFF
DNA: TGCGCCAGCAGCTACCGACAGGGCCGGAACACTGAAGCTTTCTTT

J: TRBJ1-2
V: TRBV6-1
size: NA
D: TRBD1
CDR3: CASRPTGSGYTF
DNA: TGTGCCAGCAGGCCGACAGGGTCTGGCTACACCTTC

J: TRBJ2-1
V: TRBV5-6
size: NA
D: TRBD1
CDR3: CASSFRDRGPYNEQFF
DNA: TGTGCCAGCAGCTTTAGGGACAGGGGGCCTTACAATGAGCAGTTCTTC

J: TRBJ1-3
V: TRBV14
size: NA
D: NA
CDR3: CASSPPRGGLSGNTIYF
DNA: TGTGCCAGCAGCCCGCCCCGTGGAGGGCTCTCTGGAAACACCATATATTTT

J: TRBJ2-2
V: TRBV30
size: few
D: TRBD1
CDR3: CAWSEGAGTGELFF
DNA: TGTGCCTGGAGTGAGGGGGCAGGGACCGGGGAGCTGTTTTTT

J: TRBJ1-4
V: TRBV7-9
size: NA
D: TRBD1
CDR3: CSSSLTTGGNEKLFF
DNA: TGTTCCAGCAGCCTTACGACAGGGGGTAATGAAAAACTGTTTTTT

J: TRBJ1-1
V: TRBV6-5
size: NA
D: TRBD1
CDR3: CASTSGQGNTEAFF
DNA: TGTGCCAGCACCTCCGGACAGGGGAACACTGAAGCTTTCTTT

J: TRBJ2-2
V: TRBV5-4
size: NA
D: NA
CDR3: CASSPGRGLNTGELFF
DNA: TGTGCCAGCAGCCCAGGCAGGGGCTTGAACACCGGGGAGCTGTTTTTT

J: TRBJ2-1
V: TRBV11-2
size: once
D: TRBD1
CDR3: CASSFRDRGAPLRNEQFF
DNA: TGTGCCAGCAGCTTCCGGGACAGGGGAGCCCCGCTCCGAAATGAGCAGTTCTTC

J: TRBJ1-5
V: TRBV6-1
size: NA
D: TRBD1
CDR3: CASSERTGDGNQPQHF
DNA: TGTGCCAGCAGTGAAAGAACAGGGGACGGCAATCAGCCCCAGCATTTT

J: TRBJ1-2
V: TRBV2
size: NA
D: TRBD1
CDR3: CATIPARDSKYGYTF
DNA: TGTGCCACGATCCCGGCCCGGGACAGCAAGTATGGCTACACCTTC